The rows below give T cell receptor beta chains drawn from one sample of a study of blood T cell repertoires in COVID-19. Profiled with immunoSEQ multiplex PCR; TCRdb holds only in-frame clones, not every one. Found here are hundreds of thousands of clones, roughly 90% of them singletons; the top ten hold 9.5%. Sequenced: PBMCs or T cells enriched from blood (not recorded which). All receptors derive from a woman aged 35 to 49 who had recovered from COVID-19. Both conserved end residues are part of each CDR3. The D gene is left open where the match is weak. The listing skips clone size in some rows; elsewhere it reads once, few, many or a size class.

abundance: few; j_gene: TRBJ2-1; v_gene: TRBV7-9; d_gene: -; CDR3aa: CASSLRQNNEQFF; CDR3nt: TGTGCCAGCAGCTTACGACAGAACAATGAGCAGTTCTTC
abundance: -; j_gene: TRBJ2-3; v_gene: TRBV7-9; d_gene: TRBD2; CDR3aa: CASSQGLAGEPTDTQYF; CDR3nt: TGTGCCAGCAGCCAGGGACTAGCGGGGGAACCCACAGATACGCAGTATTTT
abundance: -; j_gene: TRBJ2-4; v_gene: TRBV3-1/TRBV3-2; d_gene: -; CDR3aa: CASSQDRAKNIQYF; CDR3nt: TGTGCCAGCAGCCAAGACAGAGCCAAAAACATTCAGTACTTC
abundance: -; j_gene: TRBJ1-1; v_gene: TRBV6-5; d_gene: TRBD1; CDR3aa: CASSYQDRASEAFF; CDR3nt: TGTGCCAGCAGTTACCAGGACAGGGCCTCTGAAGCTTTCTTT
abundance: -; j_gene: TRBJ1-1; v_gene: TRBV12-3/TRBV12-4; d_gene: -; CDR3aa: CASSLAAELEAFF; CDR3nt: TGTGCCAGCAGTTTAGCGGCGGAGCTTGAAGCTTTCTTT
abundance: -; j_gene: TRBJ2-4; v_gene: TRBV21-1; d_gene: -; CDR3aa: CASSGQGAVSAHHSKNIQYF; CDR3nt: TGTGCCAGCTCGGGACAGGGGGCCGTGAGTGCCCACCATTCCAAAAACATTCAGTACTTC
abundance: -; j_gene: TRBJ1-6; v_gene: TRBV10-3; d_gene: TRBD1; CDR3aa: CAISDPDRGINSPLHF; CDR3nt: TGTGCCATCAGTGATCCGGACAGGGGGATTAATTCACCCCTCCACTTT
abundance: -; j_gene: TRBJ2-3; v_gene: TRBV7-2; d_gene: TRBD2; CDR3aa: CASSLVGGESDTQYF; CDR3nt: TGTGCCAGCAGCTTAGTGGGGGGGGAGTCAGATACGCAGTATTTT
abundance: -; j_gene: TRBJ1-1; v_gene: TRBV3-1/TRBV3-2; d_gene: -; CDR3aa: CASSHDSSENTEAFF; CDR3nt: TGTGCCAGCAGCCATGACAGCTCTGAAAACACTGAAGCTTTCTTT
abundance: -; j_gene: TRBJ2-1; v_gene: TRBV2; d_gene: -; CDR3aa: CASTRGIIRDEQFF; CDR3nt: TGTGCCAGCACCCGGGGGATTATCAGGGATGAGCAGTTCTTC
abundance: -; j_gene: TRBJ1-1; v_gene: TRBV9; d_gene: TRBD1; CDR3aa: CASSRRGDTEAFF; CDR3nt: TGTGCCAGCAGCCGCAGGGGGGACACTGAAGCTTTCTTT
abundance: -; j_gene: TRBJ1-3; v_gene: TRBV6-5; d_gene: TRBD1; CDR3aa: CASSKPGQGTYTIYF; CDR3nt: TGTGCCAGCAGTAAACCGGGACAGGGGACGTACACCATATATTTT
abundance: -; j_gene: TRBJ2-1; v_gene: TRBV5-1; d_gene: TRBD2; CDR3aa: CASSPDTGSSGTREQFF; CDR3nt: TGCGCCAGCAGCCCAGACACCGGGTCTAGCGGGACGCGAGAGCAGTTCTTC
abundance: -; j_gene: TRBJ2-4; v_gene: TRBV7-2; d_gene: -; CDR3aa: CASSPQAGKGAKNIQYF; CDR3nt: TGTGCCAGCAGCCCGCAGGCGGGGAAGGGGGCCAAAAACATTCAGTACTTC
abundance: -; j_gene: TRBJ1-1; v_gene: TRBV5-1; d_gene: -; CDR3aa: CASSPSGNEAFF; CDR3nt: TGCGCCAGCAGCCCGTCAGGGAATGAAGCTTTCTTT
abundance: -; j_gene: TRBJ2-7; v_gene: TRBV3-1/TRBV3-2; d_gene: -; CDR3aa: CASSRYDIQYEQYF; CDR3nt: TGTGCCAGCAGCCGCTATGACATCCAATACGAGCAGTACTTC
abundance: once; j_gene: TRBJ2-5; v_gene: TRBV3-1/TRBV3-2; d_gene: TRBD1; CDR3aa: CASSQDRRTGVETQYF; CDR3nt: TGTGCCAGCAGCCAAGATCGGAGGACAGGGGTTGAGACCCAGTACTTC
abundance: -; j_gene: TRBJ2-3; v_gene: TRBV28; d_gene: TRBD2; CDR3aa: CASSFPASGGAERGTDTQYF; CDR3nt: TGTGCCAGCAGTTTTCCCGCTAGCGGGGGGGCAGAACGTGGCACAGATACGCAGTATTTT
abundance: -; j_gene: TRBJ2-5; v_gene: TRBV9; d_gene: -; CDR3aa: CASSSDSYQETQYF; CDR3nt: TGTGCCAGCAGCTCCGACAGTTACCAAGAGACCCAGTACTTC
abundance: -; j_gene: TRBJ2-1; v_gene: TRBV9; d_gene: -; CDR3aa: CASSEGGSDEQFF; CDR3nt: TGTGCCAGCAGTGAGGGGGGGTCGGATGAGCAGTTCTTC
abundance: -; j_gene: TRBJ1-6; v_gene: TRBV10-3; d_gene: -; CDR3aa: CAISEGGSATNSPLHF; CDR3nt: TGTGCCATCAGTGAAGGGGGATCGGCGACGAATTCACCCCTCCACTTT
abundance: -; j_gene: TRBJ1-2; v_gene: TRBV4-1; d_gene: TRBD1; CDR3aa: CASSKGEGAIYGYTF; CDR3nt: TGCGCCAGCAGCAAAGGAGAGGGGGCTATCTATGGCTACACCTTC
abundance: -; j_gene: TRBJ1-2; v_gene: TRBV7-5; d_gene: -; CDR3aa: CARSLNGQAVTYGYTF; CDR3nt: TGTGCCAGAAGCCTAAATGGACAGGCTGTAACCTATGGCTACACCTTC
abundance: -; j_gene: TRBJ2-7; v_gene: TRBV27; d_gene: TRBD1; CDR3aa: CASRGDSEGQGRYEQYF; CDR3nt: TGTGCCAGCAGGGGGGACTCCGAAGGACAGGGGCGGTACGAGCAGTACTTC
abundance: -; j_gene: TRBJ2-3; v_gene: TRBV24-1; d_gene: -; CDR3aa: CATSDFPTEGTDTQYF; CDR3nt: TGTGCCACCAGTGATTTCCCGACAGAAGGCACAGATACGCAGTATTTT
abundance: -; j_gene: TRBJ2-3; v_gene: TRBV2; d_gene: TRBD2; CDR3aa: CASRGLALDTQYF; CDR3nt: TGTGCCAGCAGGGGACTAGCGCTAGATACGCAGTATTTT
abundance: -; j_gene: TRBJ2-7; v_gene: TRBV11-2; d_gene: TRBD1; CDR3aa: CASSARGTGDEQYF; CDR3nt: TGTGCCAGCAGCGCCCGGGGGACAGGGGACGAGCAGTACTTC
abundance: -; j_gene: TRBJ2-1; v_gene: TRBV9; d_gene: -; CDR3aa: CASSVVTSFEQFF; CDR3nt: TGTGCCAGCAGCGTAGTGACAAGTTTTGAGCAGTTCTTC
abundance: -; j_gene: TRBJ2-5; v_gene: TRBV27; d_gene: TRBD1; CDR3aa: CASSPQGAGETQYF; CDR3nt: TGTGCCAGCAGTCCTCAGGGGGCCGGGGAGACCCAGTACTTC
abundance: -; j_gene: TRBJ2-5; v_gene: TRBV6-6; d_gene: -; CDR3aa: CASSYSGGETQYF; CDR3nt: TGTGCCAGCAGTTACTCGGGAGGAGAGACCCAGTACTTC
abundance: -; j_gene: TRBJ2-3; v_gene: TRBV7-9; d_gene: TRBD2; CDR3aa: CASSLGLAGGEDTQYF; CDR3nt: TGTGCCAGCAGCTTAGGACTAGCGGGAGGGGAGGATACGCAGTATTTT
abundance: -; j_gene: TRBJ1-5; v_gene: TRBV30; d_gene: TRBD1; CDR3aa: CAWAGGMGSNQPQHF; CDR3nt: TGTGCCTGGGCAGGGGGCATGGGTAGCAATCAGCCCCAGCATTTT
abundance: -; j_gene: TRBJ1-5; v_gene: TRBV19; d_gene: -; CDR3aa: CASSTGESQPQHF; CDR3nt: TGTGCCAGTAGTACAGGGGAGAGTCAGCCCCAGCATTTT
abundance: -; j_gene: TRBJ2-7; v_gene: TRBV21-1; d_gene: -; CDR3aa: CASSKATGSEQYF; CDR3nt: TGTGCCAGCAGCAAAGCCACAGGGTCCGAGCAGTACTTC
abundance: few; j_gene: TRBJ1-5; v_gene: TRBV9; d_gene: -; CDR3aa: CASLGDRQPLCNQPQHF; CDR3nt: TGTGCCAGCCTAGGGGATCGGCAGCCTCTCTGCAATCAGCCCCAGCATTTT
abundance: -; j_gene: TRBJ2-7; v_gene: TRBV7-3; d_gene: TRBD1; CDR3aa: CASSLAGFGQGAYEQYF; CDR3nt: TGTGCCAGCAGCTTAGCCGGGTTCGGACAGGGCGCCTACGAGCAGTACTTC
abundance: -; j_gene: TRBJ2-7; v_gene: TRBV7-2; d_gene: -; CDR3aa: CASSLDFGYYEQYF; CDR3nt: TGTGCCAGCAGCTTAGATTTCGGGTACTACGAGCAGTACTTC
abundance: -; j_gene: TRBJ1-2; v_gene: TRBV6-1; d_gene: TRBD1; CDR3aa: CASSESRTGGISYGYTF; CDR3nt: TGTGCCAGCAGTGAAAGTCGGACAGGGGGAATAAGCTATGGCTACACCTTC
abundance: -; j_gene: TRBJ2-4; v_gene: TRBV4-3; d_gene: -; CDR3aa: CASSQGAGYTNIQYF; CDR3nt: TGCGCCAGCAGCCAAGGTGCAGGGTACACAAACATTCAGTACTTC
abundance: -; j_gene: TRBJ2-5; v_gene: TRBV7-9; d_gene: TRBD2; CDR3aa: CASSRGRGIPETQYF; CDR3nt: TGTGCCAGCAGCCGCGGGAGGGGGATACCGGAGACCCAGTACTTC
abundance: -; j_gene: TRBJ1-3; v_gene: TRBV9; d_gene: TRBD1; CDR3aa: CASSVFSGTGGNTIYF; CDR3nt: TGTGCCAGCAGCGTGTTCTCCGGGACAGGGGGAAACACCATATATTTT
abundance: -; j_gene: TRBJ1-2; v_gene: TRBV20-1; d_gene: TRBD1; CDR3aa: CSASRAGGGYGYTF; CDR3nt: TGCAGTGCTAGTAGGGCAGGGGGCGGCTATGGCTACACCTTC
abundance: -; j_gene: TRBJ1-2; v_gene: TRBV5-4; d_gene: -; CDR3aa: CASSAEVRRGSKDYGYTF; CDR3nt: TGTGCCAGCAGCGCCGAGGTGAGGAGGGGCAGCAAGGACTATGGCTACACCTTC